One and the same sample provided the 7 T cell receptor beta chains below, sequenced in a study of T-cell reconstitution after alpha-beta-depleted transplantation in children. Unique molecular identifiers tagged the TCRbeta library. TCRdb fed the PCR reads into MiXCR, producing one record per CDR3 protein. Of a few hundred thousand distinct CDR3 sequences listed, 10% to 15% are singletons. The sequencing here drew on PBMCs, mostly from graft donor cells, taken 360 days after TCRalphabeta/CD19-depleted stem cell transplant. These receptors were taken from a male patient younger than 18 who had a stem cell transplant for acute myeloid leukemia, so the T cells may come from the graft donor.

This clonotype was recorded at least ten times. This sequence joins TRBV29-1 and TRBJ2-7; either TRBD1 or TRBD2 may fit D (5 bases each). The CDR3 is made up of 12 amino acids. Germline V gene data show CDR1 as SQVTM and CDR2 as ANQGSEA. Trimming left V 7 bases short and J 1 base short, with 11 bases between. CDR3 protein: CSARDGSYEQYF. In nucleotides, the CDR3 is TGCAGCGCCCGGGACGGATCCTACGAGCAGTACTTC.

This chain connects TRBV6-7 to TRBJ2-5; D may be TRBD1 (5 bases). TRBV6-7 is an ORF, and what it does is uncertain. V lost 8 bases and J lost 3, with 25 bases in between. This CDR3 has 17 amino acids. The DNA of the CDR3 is TGTGCCAGCCCCACCGATGAATCACAGGAGATTAAAGAGACCCAGTACTTC. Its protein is CASPTDESQEIKETQYF.

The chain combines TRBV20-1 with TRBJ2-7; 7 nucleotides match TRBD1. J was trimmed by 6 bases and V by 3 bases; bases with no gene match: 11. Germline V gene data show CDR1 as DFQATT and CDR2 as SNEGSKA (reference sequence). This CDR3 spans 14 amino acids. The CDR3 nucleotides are TGCAGTGCTAGGGGACGGGACAGTCTGGCCGAGCAGTACTTC. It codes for CSARGRDSLAEQYF.

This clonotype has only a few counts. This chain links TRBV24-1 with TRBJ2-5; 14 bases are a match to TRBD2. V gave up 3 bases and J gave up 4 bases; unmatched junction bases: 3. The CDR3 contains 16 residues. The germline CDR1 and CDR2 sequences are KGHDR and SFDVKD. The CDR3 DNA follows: TGTGCCACCAGTGATCTGGGACTAGCGGGAGCAGAGACCCAGTACTTC. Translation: CATSDLGLAGAETQYF.

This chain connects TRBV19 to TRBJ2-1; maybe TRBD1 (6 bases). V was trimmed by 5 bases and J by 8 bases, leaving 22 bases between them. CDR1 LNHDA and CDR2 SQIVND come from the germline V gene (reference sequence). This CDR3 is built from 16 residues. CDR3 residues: CASSATGRTSIDEQFF. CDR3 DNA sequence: TGTGCCAGTAGTGCGACAGGACGGACTTCTATAGATGAGCAGTTCTTC.

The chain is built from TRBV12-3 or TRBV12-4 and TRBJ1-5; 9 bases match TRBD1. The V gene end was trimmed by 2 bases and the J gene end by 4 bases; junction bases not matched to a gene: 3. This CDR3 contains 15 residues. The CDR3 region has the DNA TGTGCCAGCAGTTTATGGGGACAGGGTAATCAGCCCCAGCATTTT. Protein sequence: CASSLWGQGNQPQHF.

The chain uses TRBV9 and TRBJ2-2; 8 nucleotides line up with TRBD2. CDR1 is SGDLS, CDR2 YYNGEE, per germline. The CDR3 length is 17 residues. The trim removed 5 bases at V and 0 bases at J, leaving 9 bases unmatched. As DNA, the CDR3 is TGTGCCAGCAGGGGGGGTAGCGGGACCGCGAACACCGGGGAGCTGTTTTTT. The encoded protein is CASRGGSGTANTGELFF.